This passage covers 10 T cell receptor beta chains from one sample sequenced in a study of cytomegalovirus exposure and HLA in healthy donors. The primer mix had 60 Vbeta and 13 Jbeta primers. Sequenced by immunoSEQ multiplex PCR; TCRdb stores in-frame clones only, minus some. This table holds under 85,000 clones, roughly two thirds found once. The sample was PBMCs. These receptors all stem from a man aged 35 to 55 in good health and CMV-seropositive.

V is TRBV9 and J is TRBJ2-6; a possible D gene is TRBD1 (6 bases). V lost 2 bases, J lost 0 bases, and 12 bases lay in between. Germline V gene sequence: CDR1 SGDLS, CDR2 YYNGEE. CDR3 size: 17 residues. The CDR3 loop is CASSVDRISSGANVLTF. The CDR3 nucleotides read TGTGCCAGCAGCGTGGACAGAATAAGCTCTGGGGCCAACGTCCTGACTTTC.

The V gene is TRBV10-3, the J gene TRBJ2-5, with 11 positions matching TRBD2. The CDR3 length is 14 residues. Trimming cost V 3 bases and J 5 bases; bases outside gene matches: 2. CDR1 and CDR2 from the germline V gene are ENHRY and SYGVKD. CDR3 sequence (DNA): TGTGCCATCAGTGACGGGACTAGCGGTGAGACCCAGTACTTC. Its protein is CAISDGTSGETQYF.

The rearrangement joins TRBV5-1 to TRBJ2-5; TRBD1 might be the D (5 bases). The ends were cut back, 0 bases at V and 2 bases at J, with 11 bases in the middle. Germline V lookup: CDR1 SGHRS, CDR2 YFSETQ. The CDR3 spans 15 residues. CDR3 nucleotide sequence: TGCGCCAGCAGCTTGGGCGCAGGGCGGCAAGAGACCCAGTACTTC. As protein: CASSLGAGRQETQYF.

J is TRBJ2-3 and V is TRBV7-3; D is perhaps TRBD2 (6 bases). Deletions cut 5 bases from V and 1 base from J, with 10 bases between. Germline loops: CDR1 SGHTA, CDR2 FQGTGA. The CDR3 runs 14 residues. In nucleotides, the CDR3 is TGTGCCAGCAGCAGTTCTAGCGGCACAGATACGCAGTATTTT. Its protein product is CASSSSSGTDTQYF.

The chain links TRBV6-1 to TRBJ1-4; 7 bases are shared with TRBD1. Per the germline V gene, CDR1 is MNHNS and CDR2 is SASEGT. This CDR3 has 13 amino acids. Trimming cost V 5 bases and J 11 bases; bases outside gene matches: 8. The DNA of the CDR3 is TGTGCCAGCAGTTTAGGGGGCGCGGGTAAACTGTTTTTT. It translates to CASSLGGAGKLFF.

The CDR3 DNA reads as TGTGCCAGCATCACATCGGCGGGATCCTACGAGCAGTACTTC. Encoded protein: CASITSAGSYEQYF. The gene calls are TRBV2 and TRBJ2-7; TRBD2 is a possible D gene (6 bases). V lost 7 bases and J lost 1, with 14 bases in between. The CDR3 totals 14 residues. Germline V gene data show CDR1 as SNHLY and CDR2 as FYNNEI.

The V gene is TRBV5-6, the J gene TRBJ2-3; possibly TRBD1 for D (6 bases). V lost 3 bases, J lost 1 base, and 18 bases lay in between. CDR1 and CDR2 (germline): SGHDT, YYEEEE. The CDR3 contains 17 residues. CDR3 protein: CASSSLGWGRGTDTQYF. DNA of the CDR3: TGTGCCAGCAGCTCCCTAGGATGGGGGCGTGGCACAGATACGCAGTATTTT.

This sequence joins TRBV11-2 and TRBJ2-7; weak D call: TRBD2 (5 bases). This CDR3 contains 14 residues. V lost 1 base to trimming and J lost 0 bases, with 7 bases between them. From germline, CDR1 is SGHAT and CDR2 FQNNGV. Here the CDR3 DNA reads TGTGCCAGCAGCTTAGTTCGGGGCTCCTACGAGCAGTACTTC. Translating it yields CASSLVRGSYEQYF.

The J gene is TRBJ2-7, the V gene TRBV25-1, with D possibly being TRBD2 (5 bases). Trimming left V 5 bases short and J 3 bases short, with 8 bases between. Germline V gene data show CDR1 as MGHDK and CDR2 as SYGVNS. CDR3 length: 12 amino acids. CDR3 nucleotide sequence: TGTGCCAGCAGTACCGCGGGCTACGAGCAGTACTTC. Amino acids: CASSTAGYEQYF.

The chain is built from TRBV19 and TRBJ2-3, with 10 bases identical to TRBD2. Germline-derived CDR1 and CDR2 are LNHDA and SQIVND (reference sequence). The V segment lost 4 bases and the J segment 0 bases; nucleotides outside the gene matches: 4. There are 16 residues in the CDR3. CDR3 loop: CASSTGLAPSTDTQYF. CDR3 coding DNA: TGTGCCAGTAGTACGGGACTAGCGCCAAGCACAGATACGCAGTATTTT.